Below, one TCR beta chain is given with its context. V lost 6 bases and J lost 0; bases outside the gene matches: 10. The germline gives CDR1 SNHLY, CDR2 FYNNEI. There are 17 residues in the CDR3. The entry originates in a study of control samples from healthy donors and cancer patients. The assay was immunoSEQ multiplex PCR, and TCRdb's table has in-frame clones only and misses some. Of 150,000 to 200,000 clones in the sample, about 93% were seen once. The chain uses TRBV2 and TRBJ1-4; TRBD1 matches 7 bases. The specimen was blood. The clonotype was recovered from a man between 18 and 29 years old in good health. Here the CDR3 DNA reads TGTGCCAGCAGGGCCGGGACAGAGAGTGCAACTAATGAAAAACTGTTTTTT. This encodes CASRAGTESATNEKLFF.